This T cell receptor (beta chain) was captured in a study of control samples from healthy donors and cancer patients. Using immunoSEQ multiplex PCR, the repertoire was profiled, and TCRdb retains in-frame clones only, with some absent. The sample has approximately 100,000 clones, roughly 86% seen once. Germline V gives CDR1 SNHLY, CDR2 FYNNEI. This CDR3 is 18 amino acids long. Unmatched junction bases numbered 17, after V lost 7 bases and J lost 6 bases. Specimen: blood. The chain links TRBV2 to TRBJ2-1; 11 bases line up with TRBD2. This TCR came from a man aged 25 to 40 in good health. The CDR3 nucleotides read TGTGCCAGCACCGAGGGGCTAGCGGGGGGCGGACGTCTCAATGAGCAGTTCTTC. This translates into CASTEGLAGGGRLNEQFF.